The 12 T cell receptor beta chains below all came from one sample that was sequenced in a study of neurological immune-mediated disorders. From the 5' RACE reads, TCRdb called clonotypes with MiXCR, one entry per CDR3 protein. This table has some 89,000 distinct CDR3 sequences, around 4.7% appearing once. Time point indicated: longitudinal time-point 3. Sequencing input: PBMCs. These TCRs come from a woman aged 55-69 years with multiple sclerosis.

Remarks on this clonotype: This sequence may be a read error, since a much larger clone differs from it by one base. The genes are TRBV3-1 and TRBJ2-5; a possible D gene is TRBD2 (6 bases). The germline CDR1 and CDR2 sequences are LGHDT and YNNKEL (reference sequence). This CDR3 comprises 14 residues. The CDR3 region has the DNA TGTGCCAGCAGGAAGACTAGTAGTAAAGAGACCAAGTACTTC. Its translation is CASRKTSSKETKYF.

The V call is TRBV6-1, the J call TRBJ2-1, with no clear D. Trimming stripped 3 bases from V and 3 bases from J, with 9 bases between. This CDR3 contains 14 residues. The germline gives CDR1 MNHNS, CDR2 SASEGT. The CDR3 nucleotides are TGTGCCAGCAGTGACTTTGGGAACTACAATGAGCAGTTCTTC. This encodes CASSDFGNYNEQFF.

This clonotype was found many times. V usage is TRBV12-3 or TRBV12-4 and J usage is TRBJ1-2; no firm D call. The CDR3 loop spans 14 amino acids. V was clipped by 6 bases and J by 4 bases, with 15 bases between them. This CDR3 reads CASSLYQSGYGYTF. CDR3 coding DNA: TGTGCCAGCAGCTTGTATCAATCTGGCTATGGCTACACCTTC.

This clonotype appeared many times. The gene calls are TRBV10-3 and TRBJ1-1; 8 bases fit TRBD1. The V gene end was trimmed by 5 bases and the J gene end by 2 bases; junction bases not matched to a gene: 10. Germline V lookup: CDR1 ENHRY, CDR2 SYGVKD. This CDR3 is 16 amino acids long. The CDR3 region has the DNA TGTGCCATCAGTAACAATCCCGGGACAGGTAACACTGAAGCTTTCTTT. Amino acids: CAISNNPGTGNTEAFF.

This chain links TRBV4-1 with TRBJ2-7; perhaps TRBD1 as D (6 bases). Germline V gene lookup returns CDR1 MGHRA and CDR2 YSYEKL. CDR3 size: 13 residues. Trimming stripped 4 bases from V and 5 bases from J, with 12 bases between. CDR3 in DNA: TGCGCCAGCAGCCGAATGACAGGTGACGAGCAGTACTTC. This gives the protein CASSRMTGDEQYF.

Ten or more counts support this clonotype. The V and J genes are TRBV7-7 and TRBJ1-3; D gene unclear. Trimming took 5 bases from V and 1 from J, leaving 12 bases between them. The CDR3 loop spans 15 amino acids. The germline V gene has CDR1 SSHAT and CDR2 FNYEAQ (reference sequence). CDR3 loop: CASSLGPESGNTIYF. The CDR3 DNA reads as TGTGCCAGCAGCCTAGGACCAGAGTCTGGAAACACCATATATTTT.

Many counts were recorded for this clonotype. V gene TRBV29-1 combines with J gene TRBJ2-7, with a tentative D call TRBD2 (5 bases). This CDR3 contains 16 residues. V shed 7 bases and J shed 2 bases, with 24 bases lying between them. CDR1 SQVTM and CDR2 ANQGSEA come from the germline V gene. CDR3 DNA: TGCAGCGCCACGAACGGATCGCGGGTGATTACCTACGAGCAGTACTTC. It encodes CSATNGSRVITYEQYF.

This clonotype was observed at least ten times. V and J are TRBV27 and TRBJ1-1; 7 nucleotides align to TRBD1. The V and J ends lost 5 bases and 4 bases, in that order; junction bases with no gene match: 10. Germline V gene data show CDR1 as MNHEY and CDR2 as SMNVEV (reference sequence). The length of the CDR3 is 15 residues. CDR3 in amino acids: CASSPRRQGATEAFF. CDR3 DNA sequence: TGTGCCAGCAGTCCCCGCCGACAGGGAGCCACTGAAGCTTTCTTT.

This clonotype has a count of ten or more. V and J are TRBV5-1 and TRBJ2-1; D uncertain. Trimming shortened V by 1 base and J by 3 bases, and 5 bases separated the two germline ends. Germline V gene data show CDR1 as SGHRS and CDR2 as YFSETQ. The CDR3 has 13 residues. The CDR3 sequence: CASSLIYYNEQFF. Here the CDR3 DNA reads TGCGCCAGCAGCTTGATATACTACAATGAGCAGTTCTTC.

This clonotype was counted ten times or more. This rearrangement joins TRBV4-1 to TRBJ2-1; TRBD1 matches 7 bases. Germline assignment: CDR1 MGHRA and CDR2 YSYEKL. This CDR3 is built from 18 residues. Trimming removed 3 bases from V and 7 bases from J; junction bases left unmatched: 18. In DNA, the CDR3 is TGCGCCAGCAGCCAGATCAGGAGGCGACAGGGAAGTTCGAATGAGCAGTTCTTC. Translating it yields CASSQIRRRQGSSNEQFF.

This clonotype showed up many times. This chain uses TRBV20-1 with TRBJ1-2, with TRBD1 as a possible D gene (6 bases). Trimming stripped 0 bases from V and 7 bases from J, with 24 bases between. Germline CDR1 is DFQATT and CDR2 is SNEGSKA (reference sequence). The length of the CDR3 is 17 residues. CDR3 loop: CSARDRIQGTSWAGYTF. For the CDR3, the DNA is TGCAGTGCTAGAGATCGTATCCAGGGGACATCTTGGGCTGGCTACACCTTC.

This clonotype was counted at least ten times. The CDR3 DNA sequence: TGTGCCAGTTCCCAGGGGGGTAACTATGGCTACACCTTC. It yields the protein CASSQGGNYGYTF. The V gene is TRBV7-9, the J gene TRBJ1-2, with 7 bases lining up with TRBD1. Germline CDR1 SEHNR, CDR2 FQNEAQ (reference sequence). V lost 9 bases to trimming and J lost 1 base; unmatched junction nucleotides: 5. This CDR3 comprises 13 residues.